This T cell receptor (beta chain) appears in the sequencing data of a study of blood T cell repertoires in COVID-19. V was clipped by 5 bases and J by 3 bases; unmatched bases: 2. Looked up from germline, CDR1 is LGHNT and CDR2 is FRNRAP. CDR3 size: 13 residues. Repertoires were generated with immunoSEQ multiplex PCR, while TCRdb's copy carries only in-frame clones and drops some. The repertoire holds 120,000 to 150,000 clones, with approximately 86% as singletons. J is TRBJ1-1 and V is TRBV12-5; the match to TRBD1 covers 8 bases. Material for sequencing was peripheral blood. This TCR was sampled from a middle-aged woman with active or convalescent COVID-19. Here the CDR3 DNA reads TGTGCTAGTGGTATGACAGGGGACACTGAAGCTTTCTTT. This codes for CASGMTGDTEAFF.